This entry lists 21 T cell receptor beta chains sequenced from one sample in a study of identical twins. Each CDR3 protein is one row after TCRdb ran MiXCR on the 5' RACE reads. The top ten hold about 0.25% of the sample, which has 1.5 million to 2 million distinct CDR3 sequences, about 30% seen once. The source material was cord blood. The receptors originated from a newborn girl in good health.

V gene TRBV27 combines with J gene TRBJ2-7; D is perhaps TRBD2 (7 bases). Germline CDR1 and CDR2: MNHEY and SMNVEV (reference sequence). V was shortened by 4 bases and J by 4 bases, with 20 bases between the two germline ends. CDR3 length: 16 amino acids. CDR3 bases: TGTGCCAGCAGTTATTTAGGGGGGGCTAATAGGTACGAGCAGTACTTC. Translation: CASSYLGGANRYEQYF.

The sample holds a few counts of this clonotype. CDR3 bases: TGTGCTAGTGGTTCGAAGGACACTGAAGCTTTCTTT. Translated: CASGSKDTEAFF. V gene TRBV12-5 combines with J gene TRBJ1-1; D unclear. Germline V lookup: CDR1 LGHNT, CDR2 FRNRAP. The CDR3 extends over 12 amino acids. The V gene lost 4 bases and the J gene lost 3 bases, with 6 bases spanning the gap.

The rearrangement links TRBV10-3 to TRBJ2-7, with D tentatively TRBD2 (6 bases). CDR3 length equals 18 residues. V was trimmed by 3 bases and J by 3 bases, leaving 24 bases between them. Germline V gives CDR1 ENHRY, CDR2 SYGVKD. The CDR3 here is CAISDGGNGAPHLYEQYF. CDR3 in DNA: TGTGCCATCAGTGATGGAGGGAACGGGGCACCCCATCTCTACGAGCAGTACTTC.

The chain couples TRBV15 to TRBJ1-2; D unclear. Germline-derived CDR1 and CDR2 are LNHNV and YYDKDF (reference sequence). V lost 2 bases to trimming and J lost 4 bases, with 17 bases between them. CDR3 size: 16 residues. The CDR3, as DNA: TGTGCCACCAGCAGACCCCGGCAGCTATCCCCCTATGGCTACACCTTC. Residues: CATSRPRQLSPYGYTF.

This clonotype was detected a few times. The V and J genes are TRBV6-5 and TRBJ2-7; 8 nucleotides match TRBD1. The CDR3 is 14 residues long. From germline, CDR1 is MNHEY and CDR2 SVGAGI. V lost 2 bases and J lost 4; bases outside the gene matches: 4. CDR3 coding DNA: TGTGCCAGCAGTTACCCCGGACAGGGATACGAGCAGTACTTC. It yields the protein CASSYPGQGYEQYF.

This clonotype was seen a handful of times. The chain has TRBV9 and TRBJ2-1, with 10 nucleotides matching TRBD2. CDR1 and CDR2 (germline): SGDLS, YYNGEE. The J segment lost 4 bases and the V segment lost 1 base, leaving 5 bases of the junction unmatched. The CDR3 is 16 amino acids. The CDR3 coding sequence is TGTGCCAGCAGCGTACGGAGCGGGGGGGTTTACAATGAGCAGTTCTTC. Residues: CASSVRSGGVYNEQFF.

This clonotype was seen only a few times. The rearrangement links TRBV4-1 to TRBJ1-2; the D is unclear. The germline V gene encodes CDR1 MGHRA and CDR2 YSYEKL. Trimming stripped 1 base from V and 1 base from J, with 25 bases between. The CDR3 runs 20 residues. The CDR3 bases are TGCGCCAGCAGCCAAGCTTCATTAGGGATTTCTTGGGGTTTTAACTATGGCTACACCTTC. It is translated as CASSQASLGISWGFNYGYTF.

The genes are TRBV6-2 or TRBV6-3 and TRBJ2-3; no clear D gene. This CDR3 has 15 residues. Trimming shortened V by 6 bases and J by 1 base, and 14 bases separated the two germline ends. Germline V lookup: CDR1 MNHEY, CDR2 SVGEGT. CDR3 DNA sequence: TGTGCCAGCAGCCCCCGGATCAGAGGCACAGATACGCAGTATTTT. Its translation is CASSPRIRGTDTQYF.

About this clonotype: This may be a read error, as it is one base from a much larger clone. J is TRBJ2-1 and V is TRBV27; 9 bases map to TRBD2. The CDR3 is made up of 17 amino acids. CDR1 is MNHEY, CDR2 SMNVEV, per germline (reference sequence). The CDR3 sequence: CASSPRQLAGTYNERFF. CDR3 nucleotides: TGTGCCAGCAGTCCCCGGCAACTAGCGGGTACCTACAATGAGCGGTTCTTC.

This clonotype came up many times. This chain uses TRBV4-1 with TRBJ1-5, with no clear D. The germline V and J ends were trimmed by 5 bases and 1 base, with 18 bases remaining between them. Germline CDR1 and CDR2: MGHRA and YSYEKL. The CDR3 has 17 amino acids. Here the CDR3 reads CASSYLPPVLSNQPQHF. For the CDR3, the DNA is TGCGCCAGCAGCTACCTACCCCCAGTATTGAGCAATCAGCCCCAGCATTTT.

The chain joins TRBV18 to TRBJ2-5; 11 bases are a match to TRBD2. CDR1 and CDR2 from the germline V gene are KGHSH and LQKENI. J gave up 2 bases and V 3 bases, and 8 bases lay outside the gene matches. The CDR3 contains 17 residues. This chain's CDR3 is CASSPRGLAGGQETQYF. CDR3 DNA sequence: TGTGCCAGCTCACCGCGCGGTCTAGCGGGAGGACAAGAGACCCAGTACTTC.

This clonotype was seen only a few times. V gene TRBV3-1 combines with J gene TRBJ2-1, with D perhaps TRBD1 (6 bases). Trimming pared 0 bases from V and 4 bases from J, leaving 16 bases between. CDR3 length: 17 residues. CDR1 is LGHDT and CDR2 is YNNKEL in the germline V gene (reference sequence). The CDR3 sequence is CASSQDRGTIVYNEQFF. DNA for the CDR3: TGTGCCAGCAGCCAAGATAGGGGGACGATCGTATACAATGAGCAGTTCTTC.

The chain carries TRBV20-1 and TRBJ2-3, with 9 bases identical to TRBD2. This CDR3 spans 15 amino acids. CDR1 DFQATT and CDR2 SNEGSKA come from the germline V gene (reference sequence). V gave up 3 bases and J gave up 2 bases; unmatched junction bases: 6. Here the CDR3 DNA reads TGCAGTGCTAGTTTCCTAGCGGGGCTCACAGATACGCAGTATTTT. Translated, it gives CSASFLAGLTDTQYF.

The chain is built from TRBV5-1 and TRBJ1-1, with 10 bases matching TRBD1. J was trimmed by 1 base and V by 4 bases; bases with no gene match: 16. In germline, CDR1 is SGHRS, CDR2 YFSETQ. The CDR3 consists of 19 residues. The CDR3 DNA sequence: TGCGCCAGCAGCCCACTAGTCCGACGGGACAGGGGACAGAACACTGAAGCTTTCTTT. Its protein product is CASSPLVRRDRGQNTEAFF.

The rearrangement uses TRBV3-1 and TRBJ1-2, with no clear D. Germline CDR1 and CDR2: LGHDT and YNNKEL (reference sequence). V dropped 4 bases and J dropped 8 bases, with 14 bases sitting between them. This CDR3 region has 13 residues. CDR3 residues: CASSPPGPMGYTF. DNA of the CDR3: TGTGCCAGCAGCCCTCCGGGTCCTATGGGCTACACCTTC. The full variable domain, rest sourced from reference TRBV3-1 and TRBJ1-2, is DTAVSQTPKYLVTQMGNDKSIKCEQNLGHDTMYWYKQDSKKFLKIMFSYNNKELIINETVPNRFSPKSPDKAHLNLHINSLELGDSAVYFCASSPPGPMGYTFGSGTRLTVV.

In its sample, this clonotype was seen a few times. The chain combines TRBV20-1 with TRBJ2-7, with 7 positions matching TRBD1. The CDR3 spans 14 residues. V lost 3 bases and J lost 1; bases outside the gene matches: 6. The germline V gene encodes CDR1 DFQATT and CDR2 SNEGSKA (reference sequence). The CDR3 nucleotides are TGCAGTGCTAGGTACAGGGGAGATTCCTACGAGCAGTACTTC. It encodes CSARYRGDSYEQYF.

The V and J genes are TRBV7-2 and TRBJ2-5, with D possibly TRBD1 on 6 matching bases. V lost 2 bases and J lost 11, with 21 bases in between. Germline V gene data show CDR1 as SGHTA and CDR2 as FQGNSA. The CDR3 length is 15 residues. CDR3 in amino acids: CASSLLQGSTNEQYF. CDR3 sequence (DNA): TGTGCCAGCAGCTTATTACAGGGTTCCACTAATGAGCAGTACTTC.

The chain has TRBV12-3 or TRBV12-4 and TRBJ2-7, with a possible D match to TRBD2 (6 bases). The CDR3 has 12 residues. The germline V and J ends were trimmed by 4 bases and 10 bases, with 14 bases remaining between them. Here the CDR3 reads CASSYLREAQYF. The CDR3 nucleotides are TGTGCCAGCAGTTATCTAAGGGAGGCCCAGTACTTC.

This clonotype was detected a few times. The chain has TRBV14 and TRBJ2-3; tentatively, D is TRBD2 (5 bases). The CDR3 is made up of 15 amino acids. The V gene's germline CDR1 is SGHDN and CDR2 FVKESK. The V and J ends lost 0 bases and 4 bases respectively, with 11 bases between them. DNA of the CDR3: TGTGCCAGCAGCCAAGATCGGCAGAGGGCAGATACGCAGTATTTT. Translation: CASSQDRQRADTQYF.

The chain has TRBV20-1 and TRBJ2-1; no reliable D call. V lost 4 bases and J 5 bases, leaving 15 bases between the germline ends. This CDR3 is 14 amino acids long. Germline assignment: CDR1 DFQATT and CDR2 SNEGSKA (reference sequence). For the CDR3, the DNA is TGCAGTGCTAAGTACACCCACACCCACAATGAGCAGTTCTTC. Translated, it gives CSAKYTHTHNEQFF.

The table lists this clonotype with a few counts. The chain links TRBV4-1 to TRBJ1-2; TRBD1 is a possible D gene (5 bases). The V gene's germline CDR1 is MGHRA and CDR2 YSYEKL. The CDR3 runs to 15 residues. Trimming pared 1 base from V and 4 bases from J, leaving 13 bases between. DNA of the CDR3: TGCGCCAGCAGCCAAGGTTCAGGGACGGGCTATGGCTACACCTTC. Encoded protein: CASSQGSGTGYGYTF.